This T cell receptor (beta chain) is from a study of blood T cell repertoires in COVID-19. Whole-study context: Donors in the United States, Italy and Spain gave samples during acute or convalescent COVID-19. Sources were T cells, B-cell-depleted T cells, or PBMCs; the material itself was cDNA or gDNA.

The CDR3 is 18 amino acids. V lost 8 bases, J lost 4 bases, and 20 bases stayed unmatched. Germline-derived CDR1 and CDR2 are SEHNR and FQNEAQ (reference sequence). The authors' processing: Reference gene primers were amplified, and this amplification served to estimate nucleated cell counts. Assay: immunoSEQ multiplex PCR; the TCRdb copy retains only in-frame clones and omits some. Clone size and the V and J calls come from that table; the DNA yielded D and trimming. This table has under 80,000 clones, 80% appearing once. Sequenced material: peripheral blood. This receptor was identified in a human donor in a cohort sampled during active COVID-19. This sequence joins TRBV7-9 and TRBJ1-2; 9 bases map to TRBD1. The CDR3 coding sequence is TGTGCCAGCGGCCTCGGGGGACAGGGAATTTGGGACTCCTATGGCTACACCTTC. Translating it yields CASGLGGQGIWDSYGYTF.